The sequence of this TCR beta chain was determined in a study of shared clonotypes between healthy human individuals. Each CD8 memory set brought CD45RO+ cells together with CCR7-negative CD45RA+ TemRA cells. The table lists this clone with many counts. Repertoires were generated with immunoSEQ multiplex PCR, while TCRdb's copy carries only in-frame clones and drops some. The sample consists of approximately 100,000 clones, roughly 70% of them appearing once. This CDR3 is built from 16 residues. The germline CDR1 and CDR2 sequences are MGHRA and YSYEKL. Between the trimmed V and J ends, which lost 1 base and 0 bases, there was a span of 12 bases.

The sequence came from a woman aged 25-40 years in good health. The chain combines TRBV4-1 with TRBJ1-2; D is unresolved. Source material: memory CD8+ T cells sorted from blood. Subset of the sample: CD45RO+ cells pooled with CCR7-negative TemRA cells. In nucleotides, the CDR3 is TGCGCCAGCAGCCAAGTTTGGGCGAGCCCTAACTATGGCTACACCTTC. Translating it yields CASSQVWASPNYGYTF.